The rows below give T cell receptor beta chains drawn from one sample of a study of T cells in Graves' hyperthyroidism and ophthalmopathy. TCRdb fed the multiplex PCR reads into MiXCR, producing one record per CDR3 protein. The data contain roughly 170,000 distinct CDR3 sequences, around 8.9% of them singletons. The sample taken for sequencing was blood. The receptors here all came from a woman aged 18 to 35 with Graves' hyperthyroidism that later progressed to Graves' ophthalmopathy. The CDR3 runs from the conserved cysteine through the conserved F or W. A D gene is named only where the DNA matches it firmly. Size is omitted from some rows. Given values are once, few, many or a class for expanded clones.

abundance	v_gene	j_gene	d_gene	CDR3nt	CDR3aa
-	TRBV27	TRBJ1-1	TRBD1	TGTGCCAGCGGACTCAGGACAGGGGGCGGTCTTTCGGACACTGAAGCTTTCTTT	CASGLRTGGGLSDTEAFF
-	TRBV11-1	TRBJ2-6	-	TGTGCCAGCAGCTTACGAATTTCTGGGGCCAACGTCCTGACTTTC	CASSLRISGANVLTF
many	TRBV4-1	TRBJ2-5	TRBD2	TGCGCCAGCAGCCAACCCGGGACTAGGGAAGAGACCCAGTACTTC	CASSQPGTREETQYF
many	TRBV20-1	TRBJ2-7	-	TGCAGTGCTAGAGATCTCGAGGCGTACGAGCAGTACTTC	CSARDLEAYEQYF
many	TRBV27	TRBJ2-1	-	TGTGCCAGCAGTTTCAGAAGACTAGCCTACAATGAGCAGTTCTTC	CASSFRRLAYNEQFF
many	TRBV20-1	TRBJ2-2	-	TGCAGTGCGAGAAAGGGCCCCGGGGAGCTGTTTTTT	CSARKGPGELFF
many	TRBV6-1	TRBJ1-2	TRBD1	TGTGCCAGCAGAGCACAGGGGCTCCACCAGAGCTACACCTTC	CASRAQGLHQSYTF
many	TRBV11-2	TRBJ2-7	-	TGTGCCAGCAGCTTCAGTACCTCCTACGAGCAGTACTTC	CASSFSTSYEQYF
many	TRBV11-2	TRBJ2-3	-	TGTGCCAGCAGCTTAGTTTCTAGCCCTGCTCTCACAGATACGCAGTATTTT	CASSLVSSPALTDTQYF
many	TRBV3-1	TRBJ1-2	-	TGTGCCAGCAGCCAAGAAACAGGGTCGGTGGGGTATGGCTACACCTTC	CASSQETGSVGYGYTF
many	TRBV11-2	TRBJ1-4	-	TGTGCCAGCAGCCCCCTTTGGGGAAGAGAAAAACTGTTTTTT	CASSPLWGREKLFF
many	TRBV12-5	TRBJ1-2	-	TGTGCTAGTGGTCTGGGGGGCCTCCGCCACACCTTC	CASGLGGLRHTF
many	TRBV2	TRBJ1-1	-	TGTGCCAGCAGCATCGCGGGGGGGGGGAAAGCTTTCTTT	CASSIAGGGKAFF
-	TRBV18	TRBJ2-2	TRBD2	TGTGCCAGCTCACCATCGTACAGCGGGGTAAACACCGGGGAGCTGTTTTTT	CASSPSYSGVNTGELFF
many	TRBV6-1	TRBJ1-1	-	TGTGCCAGCAGGACAGACCGGGGTTCTAACACTGAAGCTTTCTTT	CASRTDRGSNTEAFF
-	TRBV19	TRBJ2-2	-	TGTGCCAGTAGTATTTCGGAGGGACAAATGGGTACCGGGGAGCTGTTTTTT	CASSISEGQMGTGELFF
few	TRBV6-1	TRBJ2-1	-	TGTGCCAGCAGCCCTACACCTGGGGGGCAGGATGAGCAGTTCTTC	CASSPTPGGQDEQFF
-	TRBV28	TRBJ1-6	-	TGTGCCAGCAGTTTTGGGGGGCTTAATTCACCCCTCCACTTT	CASSFGGLNSPLHF
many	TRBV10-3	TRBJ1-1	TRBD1	TGTGCCATCAGCGGGACAGCGAACACTGAAGCTTTCTTT	CAISGTANTEAFF
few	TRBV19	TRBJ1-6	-	TGTGCCAGTAGTATTGATTTCTTTCGCAGGAGTGATTCACCCCTCCACTTT	CASSIDFFRRSDSPLHF
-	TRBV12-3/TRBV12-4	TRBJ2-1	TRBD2	TGTGCCAGCAGTTTAGGGGGGGCTAGCGGGTACAATGAGCAGTTCTTC	CASSLGGASGYNEQFF
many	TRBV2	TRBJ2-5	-	TGTGCCAGCAGTGAAGAAGTAGGGGGGTACTTC	CASSEEVGGYF
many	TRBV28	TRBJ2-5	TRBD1	TGTGCCAGCAGGACAGGGTACGAGCAGTGGTACTTC	CASRTGYEQWYF
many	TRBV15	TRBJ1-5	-	TGTGCCACCAGCAGAGATCTCCCAGGGAGAGATCAGCCCCAGCATTTT	CATSRDLPGRDQPQHF
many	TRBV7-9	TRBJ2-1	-	TGTGCCAGCAGCTTAGCGCCAAGCGGCGATTACAATGAGCAGTTCTTC	CASSLAPSGDYNEQFF
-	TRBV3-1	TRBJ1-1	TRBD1	TGTGCCAGCACCACAGGGGGGAAGAACACTGAAGCTTTCTTT	CASTTGGKNTEAFF
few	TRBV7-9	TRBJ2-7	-	TGTGCCAGCAGCTTAGTACTAGCTGCCTCTTACGAGCAGTACTTC	CASSLVLAASYEQYF
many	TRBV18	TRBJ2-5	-	TGTGCCAGCTCACCAGGCGGACAAGAGACCCAGTACTTC	CASSPGGQETQYF
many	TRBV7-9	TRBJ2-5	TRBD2	TGTGCCAGCACCTCGCTAGCGGATTCAATCCAAGAGACCCAGTACTTC	CASTSLADSIQETQYF
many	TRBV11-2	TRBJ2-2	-	TGTGCCAGCAGAACCTTCCGGTCGGGGGCGCCGAACACCGGGGAGCTGTTTTTT	CASRTFRSGAPNTGELFF
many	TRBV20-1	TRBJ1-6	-	TGCAGTGCTACGCCTCTATACGTCGGGCTTGGGAATTCACCCCTCCACTTT	CSATPLYVGLGNSPLHF
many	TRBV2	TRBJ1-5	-	TGTGCCAGCACCGAGACAGGAACCAATCAGCCCCAGCATTTT	CASTETGTNQPQHF
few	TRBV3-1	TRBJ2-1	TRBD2	TGTGCCAGCAGCCAAGGATCAAGCGGGAACTACAATGAGCAGTTCTTC	CASSQGSSGNYNEQFF
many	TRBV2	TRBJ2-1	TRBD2	TGTGCCAGCAGTTCTAGCGGAAACTCCTACAATGAGCAGTTCTTC	CASSSSGNSYNEQFF
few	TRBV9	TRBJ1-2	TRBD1	TGTGCCAGCAGCCCCCGGGGGTGGCAGGGGGCGGGCGGCTACACCTTC	CASSPRGWQGAGGYTF
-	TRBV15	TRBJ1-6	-	TGTGCCACCAGCAACCCAGGGTATAATTCACCCCTCCACTTT	CATSNPGYNSPLHF
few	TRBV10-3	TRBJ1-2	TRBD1	TGTGCCATCAGTGCATTTCTACAGGCCGGGACAGGGGATGGCTACACCTTC	CAISAFLQAGTGDGYTF